This T cell receptor (beta chain) was identified in a study of blood T cell repertoires in COVID-19. The authors' processing: Scientists estimated how many nucleated cells there were by amplifying reference gene primers. Profiling relied on immunoSEQ multiplex PCR, and the TCRdb table lists in-frame clones only, not all of them. Clonal size and the V and J genes are those of that table, whereas D and trimming came from the DNA. The data show approximately 390,000 clones, approximately 91% seen once. This clone was counted once. The V gene end was trimmed by 4 bases and the J gene end by 4 bases; junction bases not matched to a gene: 10. Per the germline V gene, CDR1 is SGDLS and CDR2 is YYNGEE. There are 15 residues in the CDR3. Enrolled through a virtual design, the participants were between about 18 and 100 years of age and came from some 26 US areas.

The genes are TRBV9 and TRBJ1-1; 7 nucleotides line up with TRBD1. The TCR sequence derives from a woman aged 40 to 50 with acute COVID-19. Sequencing input: PBMCs or T cells enriched from blood (not recorded which). The CDR3 here is CASSRGDSAATEAFF. The CDR3 DNA reads TGTGCCAGCAGCAGGGGGGACAGCGCCGCCACTGAAGCTTTCTTT.